The clone carrying this T cell receptor beta chain appeared once. Its antigen is currently unknown. MiXCR, applied by TCRdb to the 5' RACE reads, yields one record per CDR3 protein. This repertoire shows approximately 550,000 distinct CDR3 sequences, 20% to 25% found once; its top ten account for 0.45% to 0.5%. This CDR3 is 13 amino acids long. The V gene end was trimmed by 5 bases and the J gene end by 4 bases; junction bases not matched to a gene: 5. Germline V gives CDR1 SEHNR, CDR2 FQNEAQ (reference sequence). The data were obtained in a study of identical twins. Overall study findings and caveats: Cross-sectional statistics, not tracking of the same donors, supported the conclusions. Cord blood beta clonotypes present at high abundance carried fewer insertions; no such pattern appeared in memory repertoires.

This sample also appeared in a second study, on yellow fever vaccine responses in identical twins. From that paper: Twins' T cell vaccine responses reportedly looked partly convergent, partly personalized.

Sequenced input: CD4+ T cells sorted from blood. The chain couples TRBV7-9 to TRBJ2-7; 7 bases are shared with TRBD1. This TCR derives from a woman between 18 and 29 years old in good health. The CDR3 bases are TGTGCCAGCAGCCCAAACAGGGGTTACGAGCAGTACGTC. Amino acids: CASSPNRGYEQYV.